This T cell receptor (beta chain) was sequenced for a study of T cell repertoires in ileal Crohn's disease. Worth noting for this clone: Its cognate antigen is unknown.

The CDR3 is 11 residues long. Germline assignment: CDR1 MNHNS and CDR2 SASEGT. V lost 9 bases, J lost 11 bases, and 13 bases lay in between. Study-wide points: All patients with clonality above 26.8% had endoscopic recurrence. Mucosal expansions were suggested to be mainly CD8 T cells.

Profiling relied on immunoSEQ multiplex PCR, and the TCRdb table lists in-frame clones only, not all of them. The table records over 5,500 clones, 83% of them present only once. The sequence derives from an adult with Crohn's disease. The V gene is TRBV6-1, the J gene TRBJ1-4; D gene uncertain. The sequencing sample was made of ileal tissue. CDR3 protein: CASEITGKLFF. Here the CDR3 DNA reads TGTGCCAGTGAGATCACCGGGAAACTGTTTTTT.